These T cell receptor beta chains were read from a single sample in a study of blood T cell repertoires in COVID-19. Repertoires were generated with immunoSEQ multiplex PCR, while TCRdb's copy carries only in-frame clones and drops some. The table has roughly 200,000 clones, 70% to 90% seen once. The material sequenced was peripheral blood. The receptors were sampled from a human donor with active or convalescent COVID-19. The donor label of this sample is uncertain. Both conserved end residues are trimmed from each CDR3. Fields, in order: V gene, clone size, CDR3 protein. The listing skips clone size in some rows; elsewhere it reads once, few, many or a size class.

V gene: TRBV2; clone size: NA; CDR3 protein: ASRRITGKLGEQY
V gene: TRBV7-3; clone size: NA; CDR3 protein: ASSPGGSGSGYT
V gene: TRBV6-5; clone size: NA; CDR3 protein: AREEQGAKNIQY
V gene: TRBV5-1; clone size: NA; CDR3 protein: ASSPGLMNTEAF
V gene: TRBV29-1; clone size: NA; CDR3 protein: SVGLAGRSSYNEQF
V gene: TRBV28; clone size: NA; CDR3 protein: ASRGHYEQY
V gene: TRBV5-4; clone size: few; CDR3 protein: ASSVRLAGGPKTQY
V gene: TRBV7-7; clone size: NA; CDR3 protein: ASSLLGEETQY
V gene: TRBV7-9; clone size: once; CDR3 protein: ASSPGDSYDFSGANVLT
V gene: TRBV24-1; clone size: NA; CDR3 protein: ATSLTSGGNTGELF
V gene: TRBV7-2; clone size: NA; CDR3 protein: ASSQGTSGGSSYNEQF
V gene: TRBV4-1; clone size: NA; CDR3 protein: ASSQDSGGLDTIY
V gene: TRBV30; clone size: NA; CDR3 protein: AWSKGATNQPQH
V gene: TRBV7-2; clone size: NA; CDR3 protein: ASSLAPLGSGQPQH
V gene: TRBV3-1/TRBV3-2; clone size: NA; CDR3 protein: ASSRQGDNTEAF
V gene: TRBV7-3; clone size: once; CDR3 protein: ASSLAAGDLGEQF
V gene: TRBV11-3; clone size: NA; CDR3 protein: ASSLDLGGEQY
V gene: TRBV6-5; clone size: NA; CDR3 protein: ASIKQGNEQF